These 10 T cell receptor beta chains were sequenced from one sample in a study of OX40 agonist ivuxolimab in advanced cancers. Assay: immunoSEQ multiplex PCR; the TCRdb copy retains only in-frame clones and omits some. The sample shows 6,000 or so clones, around 81% of them seen only once. The sample here was CD4+ or CD8+ T cells sorted from blood, taken in a trial of the OX40 agonist ivuxolimab. The source is an adult with an advanced solid tumor such as melanoma, head and neck, liver or kidney cancer.

The chain is built from TRBV11-1 and TRBJ2-5; 7 bases map to TRBD1. Looked up from germline, CDR1 is SGHAT and CDR2 is FQDESV (reference sequence). This CDR3 has 16 residues. V trimming: 4 bases; J trimming: 2 bases; junction bases outside the gene matches: 10. CDR3 amino acids: CASSSNDRELQETQYF. CDR3 coding DNA: TGTGCCAGCAGCTCTAACGACAGGGAACTACAAGAGACCCAGTACTTC. The full variable domain, with the rest looked up from reference TRBV11-1 and TRBJ2-5, is EAEVAQSPRYKITEKSQAVAFWCDPISGHATLYWYRQILGQGPELLVQFQDESVVDDSQLPKDRFSAERLKGVDSTLKIQPAELGDSAMYLCASSSNDRELQETQYFGPGTRLLVL.

This rearrangement joins TRBV6-7 to TRBJ2-3; D call uncertain. TRBV6-7 is labeled an ORF, and its function is uncertain. Trimming pared 2 bases from V and 6 bases from J, leaving 15 bases between. The CDR3 covers 15 residues. CDR3 in DNA: TGTGCCAGCAGTTACCCAAGGGCTGGCAGTGATACGCAGTATTTT. Translating it yields CASSYPRAGSDTQYF.

This rearrangement joins TRBV6-5 to TRBJ2-2; D possibly corresponds to TRBD2 (6 bases). This CDR3 has 16 residues. Trimming took off 4 bases at V and 6 bases at J, with 18 bases between the two ends. The V gene's germline CDR1 is MNHEY and CDR2 SVGAGI. CDR3 DNA: TGTGCCAGCAGTTTCCGCGGGCTAGCGATTGCCGGGGAGCTGTTTTTT. Protein: CASSFRGLAIAGELFF.

The chain is built from TRBV6-4 and TRBJ2-1; 7 bases fit TRBD2. After removal of 0 bases from V and 12 bases from J, the junction contained 20 bases not matched to a gene. The CDR3 sequence is 18 residues long. Germline V gene lookup returns CDR1 MRHNA and CDR2 SNTAGT. CDR3 protein: CASSDSGGKVAGISTQFF. CDR3 DNA: TGTGCCAGCAGTGACTCGGGGGGGAAGGTGGCGGGGATCTCAACGCAGTTCTTC.

The chain links TRBV5-1 to TRBJ2-3; D tentatively fits TRBD1 or TRBD2 (6 bases each). Per the germline V gene, CDR1 is SGHRS and CDR2 is YFSETQ. The CDR3 consists of 16 residues. V was pared by 4 bases and J by 1 base, with 16 bases between. This CDR3 reads CASSGPPGGGTDTQYF. CDR3 DNA: TGCGCCAGCAGCGGTCCCCCCGGGGGCGGCACAGATACGCAGTATTTT.

CDR3 in amino acids: CASRYGQFSRRGYTF. For the CDR3, the DNA is TGTGCCAGCAGATACGGACAGTTCTCTAGGCGTGGCTACACCTTC. The chain employs TRBV6-6 and TRBJ1-2; D perhaps matches TRBD1 (6 bases). Germline CDR1 and CDR2: MNHNY and SVGAGI (reference sequence). The CDR3 is made up of 15 amino acids. Deletions cut 6 bases from V and 7 bases from J, with 21 bases between.

The CDR3 DNA reads as TGTGCCAGCAGTTACCGTATTGCGGCATTAAATTCACCCCTCCACTTT. Protein sequence: CASSYRIAALNSPLHF. The rearrangement links TRBV6-5 to TRBJ1-6; unclear D gene. Trimming removed 2 bases at V and 7 bases at J, with 15 bases between. Germline V gene lookup returns CDR1 MNHEY and CDR2 SVGAGI. The CDR3 is made up of 16 amino acids.

The rearrangement joins TRBV27 to TRBJ2-7, with D perhaps matching TRBD2 (6 bases). With 8 bases removed from V and 0 bases from J, the gap between germline ends came to 11 bases. Germline lookup yields CDR1 MNHEY and CDR2 SMNVEV (reference sequence). The CDR3 sequence is 13 residues long. The CDR3 coding sequence is TGTGCCAGCGCCATAGCGGACTCCTACGAGCAGTACTTC. This translates into CASAIADSYEQYF.

The chain employs TRBV9 and TRBJ2-7; 9 bases are shared with TRBD2. There are 15 residues in the CDR3. J lost 0 bases, V lost 4 bases, and 5 bases had no gene match. The V gene's germline CDR1 is SGDLS and CDR2 YYNGEE. The CDR3 here is CASSPSGVRSYEQYF. In DNA, the CDR3 is TGTGCCAGCAGCCCTAGCGGGGTCCGCTCCTACGAGCAGTACTTC.

The chain has TRBV4-1 and TRBJ1-2, with 9 bases that match TRBD1. J lost 7 bases, V lost 1 base, and 4 bases had no gene match. This CDR3 region has 14 residues. In germline, CDR1 is MGHRA, CDR2 YSYEKL. The CDR3 sequence: CASSQGQGGRGYTF. The CDR3 bases are TGCGCCAGCAGCCAAGGACAGGGGGGACGTGGCTACACCTTC.